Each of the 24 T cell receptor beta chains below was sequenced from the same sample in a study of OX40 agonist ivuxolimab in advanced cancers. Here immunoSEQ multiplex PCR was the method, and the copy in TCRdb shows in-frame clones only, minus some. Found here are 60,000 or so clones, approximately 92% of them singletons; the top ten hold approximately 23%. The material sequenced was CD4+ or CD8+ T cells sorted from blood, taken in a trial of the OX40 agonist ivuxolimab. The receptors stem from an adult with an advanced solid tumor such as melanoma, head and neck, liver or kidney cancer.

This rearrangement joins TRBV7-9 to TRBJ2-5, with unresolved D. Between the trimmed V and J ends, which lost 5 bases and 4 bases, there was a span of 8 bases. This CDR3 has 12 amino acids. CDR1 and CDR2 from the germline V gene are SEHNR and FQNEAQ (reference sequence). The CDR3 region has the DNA TGTGCCAGCAGCCCCCAAGGAGAGACCCAGTACTTC. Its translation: CASSPQGETQYF.

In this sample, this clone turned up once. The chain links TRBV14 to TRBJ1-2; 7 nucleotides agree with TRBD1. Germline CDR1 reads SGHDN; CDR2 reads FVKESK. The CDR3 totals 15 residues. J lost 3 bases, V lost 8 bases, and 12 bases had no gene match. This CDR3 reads CASRHPDREDYGYTF. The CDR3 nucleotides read TGTGCCAGCCGACACCCCGACAGGGAAGACTATGGCTACACCTTC.

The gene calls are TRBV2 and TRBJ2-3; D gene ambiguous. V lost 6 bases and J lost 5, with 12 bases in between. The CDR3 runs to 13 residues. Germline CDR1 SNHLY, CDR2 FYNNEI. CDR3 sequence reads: CASSSNGEDTQYF. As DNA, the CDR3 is TGTGCCAGCAGCTCTAATGGGGAAGATACGCAGTATTTT.

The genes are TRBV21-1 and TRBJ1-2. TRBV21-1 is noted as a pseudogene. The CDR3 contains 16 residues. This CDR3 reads CASSKAPGPERYGYTF. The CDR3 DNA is TGTGCCAGCAGCAAAGCTCCGGGCCCAGAGAGATATGGCTACACCTTC.

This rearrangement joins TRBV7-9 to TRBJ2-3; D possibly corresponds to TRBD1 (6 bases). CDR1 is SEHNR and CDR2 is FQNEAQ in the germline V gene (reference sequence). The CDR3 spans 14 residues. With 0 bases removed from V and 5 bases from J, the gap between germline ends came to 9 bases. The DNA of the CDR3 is TGTGCCAGCAGCTTAGCCCGACAGGAAGATACGCAGTATTTT. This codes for CASSLARQEDTQYF. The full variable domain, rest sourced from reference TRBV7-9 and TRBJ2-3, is DTGVSQNPRHKITKRGQNVTFRCDPISEHNRLYWYRQTLGQGPEFLTYFQNEAQLEKSRLLSDRFSAERPKGSFSTLEIQRTEQGDSAMYLCASSLARQEDTQYFGPGTRLTVL.

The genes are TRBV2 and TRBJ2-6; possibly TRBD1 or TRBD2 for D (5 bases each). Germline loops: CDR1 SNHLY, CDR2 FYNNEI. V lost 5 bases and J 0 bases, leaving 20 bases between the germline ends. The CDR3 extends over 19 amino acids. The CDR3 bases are TGTGCCAGCAGTCTTACATCTTCGGGACGGCTCTCTGGGGCCAACGTCCTGACTTTC. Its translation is CASSLTSSGRLSGANVLTF.

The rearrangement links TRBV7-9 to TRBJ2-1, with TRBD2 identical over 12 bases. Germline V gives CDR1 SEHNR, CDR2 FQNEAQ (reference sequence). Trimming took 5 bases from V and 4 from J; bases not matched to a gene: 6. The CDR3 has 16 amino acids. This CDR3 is CASSGELAGGYNEQFF. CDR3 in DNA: TGTGCCAGCAGCGGAGAACTAGCGGGGGGATACAATGAGCAGTTCTTC.

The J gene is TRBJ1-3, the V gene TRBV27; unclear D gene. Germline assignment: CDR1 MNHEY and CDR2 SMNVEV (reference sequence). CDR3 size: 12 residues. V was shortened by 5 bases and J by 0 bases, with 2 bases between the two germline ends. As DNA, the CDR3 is TGTGCCAGCAGTCTCTCTGGAAACACCATATATTTT. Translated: CASSLSGNTIYF.

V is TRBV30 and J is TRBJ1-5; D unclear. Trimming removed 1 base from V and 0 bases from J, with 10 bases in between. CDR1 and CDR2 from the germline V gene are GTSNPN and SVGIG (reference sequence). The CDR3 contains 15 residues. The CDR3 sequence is CAWSAGEHSNQPQHF. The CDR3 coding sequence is TGTGCCTGGAGTGCTGGCGAACATAGCAATCAGCCCCAGCATTTT.

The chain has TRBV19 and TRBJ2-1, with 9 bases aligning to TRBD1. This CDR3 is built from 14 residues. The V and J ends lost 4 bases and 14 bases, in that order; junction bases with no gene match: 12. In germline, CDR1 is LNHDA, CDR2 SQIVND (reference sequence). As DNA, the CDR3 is TGTGCCAGTAGTACCCGGACAGGGGAATTGGGTGAGTTCTTC. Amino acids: CASSTRTGELGEFF.

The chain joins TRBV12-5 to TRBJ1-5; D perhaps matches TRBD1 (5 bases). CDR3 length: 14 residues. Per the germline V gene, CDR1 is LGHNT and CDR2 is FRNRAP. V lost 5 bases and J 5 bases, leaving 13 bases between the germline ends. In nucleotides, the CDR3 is TGTGCTAGTGGTACTCAGGGACGGGATCAGCCCCAGCATTTT. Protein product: CASGTQGRDQPQHF.

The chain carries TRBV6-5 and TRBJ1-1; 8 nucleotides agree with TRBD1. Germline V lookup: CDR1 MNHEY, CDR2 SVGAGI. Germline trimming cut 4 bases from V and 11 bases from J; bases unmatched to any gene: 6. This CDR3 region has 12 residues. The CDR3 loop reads CASSSEDRVAFF. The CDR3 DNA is TGTGCCAGCAGTTCCGAGGACAGGGTGGCTTTCTTT.

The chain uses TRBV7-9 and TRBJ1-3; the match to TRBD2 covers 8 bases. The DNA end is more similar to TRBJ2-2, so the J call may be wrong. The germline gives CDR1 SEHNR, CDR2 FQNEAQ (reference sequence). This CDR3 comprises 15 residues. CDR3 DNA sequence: TGTGCCAGCAGAATTAGCGGGAAGTACACCGGGGAGCTGTTTTTT. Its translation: CASRISGKYTGELFF.

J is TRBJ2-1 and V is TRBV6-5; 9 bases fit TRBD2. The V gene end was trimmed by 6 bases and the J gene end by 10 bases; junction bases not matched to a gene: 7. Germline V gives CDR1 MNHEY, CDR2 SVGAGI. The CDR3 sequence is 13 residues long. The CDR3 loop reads CASSSGLAGEQFF. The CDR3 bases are TGTGCCAGCAGCTCGGGACTAGCTGGCGAGCAGTTCTTC.

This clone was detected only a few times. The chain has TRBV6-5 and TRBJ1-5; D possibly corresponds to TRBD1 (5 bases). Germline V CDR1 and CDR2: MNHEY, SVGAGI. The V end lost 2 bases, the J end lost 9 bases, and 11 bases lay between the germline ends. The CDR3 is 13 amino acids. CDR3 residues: CASSYLRVGPQHF. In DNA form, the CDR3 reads TGTGCCAGCAGTTACCTCAGGGTGGGGCCCCAGCATTTT.

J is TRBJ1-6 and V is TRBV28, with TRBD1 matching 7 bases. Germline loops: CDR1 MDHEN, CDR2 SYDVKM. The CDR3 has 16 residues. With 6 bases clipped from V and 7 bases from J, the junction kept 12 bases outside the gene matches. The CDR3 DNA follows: TGTGCCAGCAGAGAACGACGAGGGGGCCTCAATTCACCCCTCCACTTT. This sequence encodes CASRERRGGLNSPLHF.

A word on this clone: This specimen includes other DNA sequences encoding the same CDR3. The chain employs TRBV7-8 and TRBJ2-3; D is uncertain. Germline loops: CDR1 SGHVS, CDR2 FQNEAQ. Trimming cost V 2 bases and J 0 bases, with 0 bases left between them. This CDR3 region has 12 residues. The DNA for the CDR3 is TGTGCCAGCAGCTTAAGCACAGATACGCAGTATTTT. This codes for CASSLSTDTQYF. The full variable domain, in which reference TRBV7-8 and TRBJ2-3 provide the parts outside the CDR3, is GAGVSQSPRYKVAKRGQDVALRCDPISGHVSLFWYQQALGQGPEFLTYFQNEAQLDKSGLPSDRFFAERPEGSVSTLKIQRTQQEDSAVYLCASSLSTDTQYFGPGTRLTVL.

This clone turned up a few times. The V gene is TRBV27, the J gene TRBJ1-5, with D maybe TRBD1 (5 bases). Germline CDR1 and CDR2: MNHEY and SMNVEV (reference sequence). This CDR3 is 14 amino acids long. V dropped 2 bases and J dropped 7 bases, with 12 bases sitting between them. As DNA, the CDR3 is TGTGCCAGCAGTTTAGTAGGGGTGGAGCAGCCCCAGCATTTT. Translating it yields CASSLVGVEQPQHF.

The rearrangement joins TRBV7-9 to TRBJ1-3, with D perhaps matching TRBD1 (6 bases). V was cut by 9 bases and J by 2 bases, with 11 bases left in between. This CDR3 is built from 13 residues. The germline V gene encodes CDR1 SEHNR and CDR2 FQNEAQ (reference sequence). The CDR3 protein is CASSPGAGNTIYF. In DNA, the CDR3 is TGTGCCAGTTCTCCAGGGGCTGGAAACACCATATATTTT.

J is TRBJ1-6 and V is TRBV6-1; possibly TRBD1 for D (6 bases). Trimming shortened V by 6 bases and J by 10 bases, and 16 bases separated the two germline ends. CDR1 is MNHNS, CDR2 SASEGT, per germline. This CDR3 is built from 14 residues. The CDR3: CASRGGQGWSPLHF. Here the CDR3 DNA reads TGTGCCAGCAGGGGCGGCCAGGGGTGGTCACCCCTCCACTTT.

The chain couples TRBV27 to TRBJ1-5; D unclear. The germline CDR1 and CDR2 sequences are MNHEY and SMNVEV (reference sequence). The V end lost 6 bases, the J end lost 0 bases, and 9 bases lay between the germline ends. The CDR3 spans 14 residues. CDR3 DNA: TGTGCCAGCAGACCCTGGGGTAGCAATCAGCCCCAGCATTTT. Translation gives CASRPWGSNQPQHF.

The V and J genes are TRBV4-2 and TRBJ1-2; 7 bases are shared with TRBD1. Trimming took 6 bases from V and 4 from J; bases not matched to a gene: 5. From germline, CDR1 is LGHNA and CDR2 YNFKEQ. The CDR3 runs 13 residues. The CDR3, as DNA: TGTGCCAGCAGTCAGGGGGATGCCTATGGCTACACCTTC. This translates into CASSQGDAYGYTF.

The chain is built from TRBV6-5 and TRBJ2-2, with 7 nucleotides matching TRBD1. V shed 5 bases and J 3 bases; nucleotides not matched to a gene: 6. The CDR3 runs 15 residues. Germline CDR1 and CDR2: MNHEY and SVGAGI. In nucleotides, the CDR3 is TGTGCCAGCAGTCCCGGGACAGCCCACACCGGGGAGCTGTTTTTT. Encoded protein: CASSPGTAHTGELFF.

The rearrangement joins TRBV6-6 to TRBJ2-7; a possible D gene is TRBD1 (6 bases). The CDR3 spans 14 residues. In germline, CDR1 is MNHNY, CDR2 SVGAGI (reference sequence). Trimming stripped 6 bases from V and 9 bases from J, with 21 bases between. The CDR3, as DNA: TGTGCCAGCAGCCCACTTGAGGGGGTAGAAGGGCAGTACGTC. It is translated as CASSPLEGVEGQYV.